This TCR beta chain was recorded in a study of blood T cell repertoires in COVID-19. The wider study: T cells, B-cell-depleted T cells, or PBMCs supplied cDNA or gDNA.

There are 13 residues in the CDR3. V lost 6 bases, J lost 5 bases, and 13 bases lay in between. Germline CDR1 KGHSH, CDR2 LQKENI. Under the authors' procedure: Amplified reference gene primers provided the basis for estimating nucleated cell counts. Profiling relied on immunoSEQ multiplex PCR, and the TCRdb table lists in-frame clones only, not all of them. V, J and clone size were drawn from that table, and D and trimming were deduced from the DNA. The sample consists of 310,000 or so clones, approximately 90% of them appearing once. In terms of age and location, participants ranged from roughly 18 to 90 years and lived in about 25 US areas. Donors were grouped by their self-reported clinical history.

This sequence was found in a woman in her thirties or forties who had recovered from COVID-19. Material: PBMCs or T cells enriched from blood (not recorded which). The chain joins TRBV18 to TRBJ2-5; a possible D gene is TRBD2 (6 bases). CDR3 sequence: CASSGQSGETQYF. For the CDR3, the DNA is TGTGCCAGCTCCGGACAAAGCGGGGAGACCCAGTACTTC.